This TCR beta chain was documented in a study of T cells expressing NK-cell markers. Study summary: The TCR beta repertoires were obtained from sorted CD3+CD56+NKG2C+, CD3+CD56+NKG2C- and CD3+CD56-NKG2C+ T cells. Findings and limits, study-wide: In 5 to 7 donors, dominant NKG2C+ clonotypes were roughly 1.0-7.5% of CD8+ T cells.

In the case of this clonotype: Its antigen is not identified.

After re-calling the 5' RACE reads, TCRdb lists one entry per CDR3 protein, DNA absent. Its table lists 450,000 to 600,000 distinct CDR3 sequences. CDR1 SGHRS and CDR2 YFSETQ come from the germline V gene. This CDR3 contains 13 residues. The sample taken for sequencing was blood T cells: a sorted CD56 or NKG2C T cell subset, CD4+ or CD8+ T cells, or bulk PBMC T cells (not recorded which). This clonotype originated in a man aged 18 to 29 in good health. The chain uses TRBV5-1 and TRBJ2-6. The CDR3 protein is CACTIPGANVLTF.